The next 21 T cell receptor beta chains were all read from a single sample in a study of CD8+CD57+ T cells in acquired aplastic anemia. In patients chosen for sequencing, flow cytometry had shown CD8+CD57+ cell expansion. TCR beta VDJ and CDR3 profiles were obtained from a genomic DNA template. MiXCR, run by TCRdb on the reads, gives a single entry per CDR3 protein. The data contain about half a million distinct CDR3 sequences, approximately 33% of them seen just once; the ten biggest clones take up nearly 0.85%. The source material was sorted CD4+, CD8+, or CD8+CD57+ T cells (not recorded which) from PBMCs. These receptors came from a human donor with aplastic anemia.

Note on this clonotype: The missing conserved phenylalanine or tryptophan at the end of this CDR3 makes a read error likely. The DNA is left out, because the CDR3 cannot be placed on it with certainty; the CDR3 is given as TCRdb lists it. This sequence joins TRBV2 and TRBJ2-7; TRBD1 is the table's D call, not checked against the DNA. CDR1 and CDR2 (germline): SNHLY, FYNNEI. The CDR3 extends over 15 residues, inclusive of both ends. CDR3 protein: CASSDLGTATYEQCS.

This clonotype has a count of ten or more. The V and J genes are TRBV7-9 and TRBJ2-1; 7 bases are a match to TRBD2. The V and J ends lost 8 bases and 6 bases, in that order; junction bases with no gene match: 7. CDR3 length: 13 residues. Germline V gene data show CDR1 as SEHNR and CDR2 as FQNEAQ (reference sequence). CDR3 coding DNA: TGTGCCAGCCGGGGGGACCCATCCAATGAGCAGTTCTTC. Amino acid sequence: CASRGDPSNEQFF.

The sample holds a few counts of this clonotype. The chain couples TRBV24-1 to TRBJ2-7; 8 bases line up with TRBD1. The CDR3 sequence is 13 residues long. CDR1 KGHDR and CDR2 SFDVKD come from the germline V gene. V dropped 6 bases and J dropped 5; count of bases not matched to a gene: 5. The CDR3 nucleotides are TGTGCCACCAGTACCCAGGGGGCCCACGAGCAGTACTTC. Translation gives CATSTQGAHEQYF.

About this clonotype: Germline and junction disagree at one end, which may indicate a read error. J is TRBJ1-2 and V is TRBV30, with D possibly TRBD1 on 5 matching bases. CDR3 length: 15 residues. Germline values: CDR1 GTSNPN, CDR2 SVGIG (reference sequence). The CDR3 protein is CAWSFVPGASYGYTF. The CDR3 DNA reads TGTGCCTGGAGTTTCGTACCCGGGGCGAGCTATGGTTACACCTTC.

The DNA of the CDR3 is TGTGCCAGCAGTTCAGCCTATGGCAATCAGCCCCAGCATTTT. The encoded protein is CASSSAYGNQPQHF. This sequence joins TRBV27 and TRBJ1-5; no clear D gene. The CDR3 covers 14 residues. Looked up from germline, CDR1 is MNHEY and CDR2 is SMNVEV (reference sequence). With 4 bases removed from V and 2 bases from J, the gap between germline ends came to 9 bases.

The chain carries TRBV2 and TRBJ1-2; 8 bases line up with TRBD1. Per the germline V gene, CDR1 is SNHLY and CDR2 is FYNNEI. The CDR3 extends over 13 amino acids. V was clipped by 7 bases and J by 4 bases; unmatched bases: 5. The CDR3 DNA follows: TGTGCCAGCATCGGACAGGGTACCTATGGCTACACCTTC. It is translated as CASIGQGTYGYTF.

This clonotype occurred many times. CDR3: CASSLVPNSPLHF. The CDR3 coding sequence is TGTGCCAGCAGCTTAGTTCCCAATTCACCCCTCCACTTT. V is TRBV7-2 and J is TRBJ1-6; D gene unclear. Germline V CDR1 and CDR2: SGHTA, FQGNSA. Trimming cost V 1 base and J 7 bases, with 5 bases left between them. The CDR3 is made up of 13 amino acids.

The chain uses TRBV2 and TRBJ2-1, with 10 bases that match TRBD2. The CDR3 has 19 amino acids. Germline lookup yields CDR1 SNHLY and CDR2 FYNNEI. The V segment lost 3 bases and the J segment 5 bases; nucleotides outside the gene matches: 16. CDR3: CASSETAHRLAGADNEQFF. Written as DNA, the CDR3 is TGTGCCAGCAGTGAGACAGCCCATCGACTAGCGGGCGCGGACAATGAGCAGTTCTTC.

This clonotype occurred a few times. The CDR3 DNA follows: TGTGCCAGCAGTTCCCTGCAGGGAGTTAGTGGAAACACCATATATTTT. The encoded protein is CASSSLQGVSGNTIYF. J is TRBJ1-3 and V is TRBV12-3 or TRBV12-4, with D maybe TRBD1 (5 bases). Trimming removed 4 bases from V and 3 bases from J, with 16 bases in between. CDR3 size: 16 residues.

The CDR3 DNA is TGCGCCAGCGGGGAGAGGGACACCGGGGAGCTGTTTTTT. Translation gives CASGERDTGELFF. This chain connects TRBV5-1 to TRBJ2-2, with a weak D call TRBD2 (5 bases). From germline, CDR1 is SGHRS and CDR2 YFSETQ. CDR3 size: 13 residues. V lost 7 bases and J lost 3, with 10 bases in between.

This clonotype was observed many times. The CDR3 DNA reads as TGTGCCATCAAAGCGGAGACCGGGAGAGACACTGAAGCTTTCTTT. This encodes CAIKAETGRDTEAFF. The rearrangement links TRBV10-3 to TRBJ1-1, with unresolved D. V was pared by 7 bases and J by 3 bases, with 18 bases between. The germline V gene has CDR1 ENHRY and CDR2 SYGVKD. This CDR3 is built from 15 residues.

This clonotype came up a few times. This sequence joins TRBV30 and TRBJ2-5, with 8 bases identical to TRBD1. CDR1 and CDR2 from the germline V gene are GTSNPN and SVGIG (reference sequence). This CDR3 has 15 residues. The V gene end was trimmed by 0 bases and the J gene end by 5 bases; junction bases not matched to a gene: 8. The CDR3 coding sequence is TGTGCCTGGAGTGTCTCGCAGGGGGCTGGGGAGACCCAGTACTTC. Residues: CAWSVSQGAGETQYF.

V gene TRBV27 combines with J gene TRBJ2-7; D is possibly TRBD1 or TRBD2 (5 bases each). V was cut by 4 bases and J by 2 bases, with 18 bases left in between. The CDR3 has 16 amino acids. The germline V gene encodes CDR1 MNHEY and CDR2 SMNVEV (reference sequence). CDR3 in amino acids: CASSSGNRDQPYEQYF. The CDR3 DNA follows: TGTGCCAGCAGTTCTGGTAACCGGGACCAGCCCTACGAGCAGTACTTC.

With regard to this clonotype: At one end, the junction sequence differs from germline, possibly due to a read error. The chain recombines TRBV6-5 with TRBJ2-3; D perhaps matches TRBD1 (5 bases). Germline lookup yields CDR1 MNHEY and CDR2 SVGAGI. This CDR3 spans 15 amino acids. The CDR3 spells CANSLSQGDGDTQYF. The DNA for the CDR3 is TGTGCCAACAGTTTGAGTCAGGGCGACGGAGATACGCAGTATTTT.

The sample holds a few counts of this clonotype. The chain links TRBV27 to TRBJ1-1; TRBD1 agrees at 7 bases. The length of the CDR3 is 16 residues. Per the germline V gene, CDR1 is MNHEY and CDR2 is SMNVEV (reference sequence). V dropped 3 bases and J dropped 2; count of bases not matched to a gene: 9. As DNA, the CDR3 is TGTGCCAGCAGTTTCCGAAAGACAGGGATCAACACTGAAGCTTTCTTT. It yields the protein CASSFRKTGINTEAFF.

The rearrangement links TRBV20-1 to TRBJ2-1, with D perhaps given as TRBD1 or TRBD2 (6 bases each). The ends were cut back, 4 bases at V and 4 bases at J, with 11 bases in the middle. The CDR3 is made up of 13 amino acids. In germline, CDR1 is DFQATT, CDR2 SNEGSKA (reference sequence). CDR3 loop: CSAKEGGYNEQFF. CDR3 nucleotide sequence: TGCAGTGCTAAAGAGGGGGGATACAATGAGCAGTTCTTC.

This chain joins TRBV6-5 and TRBJ2-7, with D possibly being TRBD1 (6 bases). V was trimmed by 2 bases and J by 4 bases, leaving 12 bases between them. CDR1 and CDR2 from the germline V gene are MNHEY and SVGAGI. The CDR3 spans 14 residues. The CDR3 spells CASSYLGTKYEQYF. DNA for the CDR3: TGTGCCAGCAGTTACCTGGGGACAAAGTACGAGCAGTACTTC.

This clonotype was observed once. The chain couples TRBV29-1 to TRBJ1-2, with 8 bases that match TRBD1. The length of the CDR3 is 13 residues. With V trimmed by 6 bases and J by 1 base, 4 bases remained unmatched. In germline, CDR1 is SQVTM, CDR2 ANQGSEA. CDR3 DNA sequence: TGCAGCGTGGACAGGGACGGTAACTATGGCTACACCTTC. It translates to CSVDRDGNYGYTF.

This clonotype was seen more than once but under ten times. J is TRBJ2-3 and V is TRBV24-1; 10 bases line up with TRBD2. This CDR3 is built from 16 residues. The V gene's germline CDR1 is KGHDR and CDR2 SFDVKD. Trimming removed 5 bases from V and 6 bases from J; junction bases left unmatched: 10. In DNA, the CDR3 is TGTGCCACCAGTGGTTTCTCTAGCGGGAGCCTGGATACGCAGTATTTT. This sequence encodes CATSGFSSGSLDTQYF.

This clonotype was counted between two and nine times. The rearrangement joins TRBV10-3 to TRBJ2-7; D unclear. This CDR3 has 10 residues. CDR1 is ENHRY and CDR2 is SYGVKD in the germline V gene. V lost 10 bases and J 5 bases, leaving 9 bases between the germline ends. The CDR3 DNA sequence: TGTGCCAGCATGGTCCACGAGCAGTACTTC. Amino acid sequence: CASMVHEQYF.

As for this clonotype: This clone may be a read error of a much larger clone one base away. The gene calls are TRBV7-6 and TRBJ1-2, with D possibly being TRBD1 (5 bases). The CDR3 consists of 16 residues. The germline gives CDR1 SGHVS, CDR2 FNYEAQ. CDR3 bases: TGTGCCAACAGCTCAAGACCCGGGGCAGTCGACTATGGCTACACCTTC. It encodes CANSSRPGAVDYGYTF.